This is a list of T cell receptor beta chains from one sample in a study of PD-1 blockade in mismatch repair-deficient tumors. Measured with immunoSEQ multiplex PCR; TCRdb has only the in-frame clones, and not every one. The sample shows 120,000 or so clones, 70% to 90% of them seen only once. The material sequenced was peripheral blood, taken 44 weeks after starting pembrolizumab. Receptor source: an adult with mismatch repair-deficient cancer. Each CDR3 is given with its conserved first and last residue. The D gene is left open where the match is weak. Size tells how often a clone was seen (once, few, many) or the class of an expanded clone, and some rows leave it out.

>TRBJ2-7|TRBV28|TRBD1|NA
CASSLDRGYEQYF
TGTGCCAGCAGTTTAGACAGGGGTTACGAGCAGTACTTC
>TRBJ1-4|TRBV5-4|TRBD1|NA
CASSRGQGGGEKLFF
TGTGCCAGCAGCAGGGGACAGGGAGGTGGTGAAAAACTGTTTTTT
>TRBJ2-7|TRBV6-5|TRBD2|NA
CASSYSQREGLGEQYF
TGTGCCAGCAGTTACTCTCAGCGGGAGGGCCTGGGGGAGCAGTACTTC
>TRBJ2-7|TRBV10-2|TRBD2|NA
CASSESRGASGGPYEQYF
TGCGCCAGCAGTGAGTCGAGGGGGGCTAGCGGGGGCCCCTACGAGCAGTACTTC
>TRBJ2-5|TRBV15|NA|NA
CATSRDNSEGARIREETQYF
TGTGCCACCAGCAGAGATAATTCGGAGGGGGCGAGGATCCGAGAAGAGACCCAGTACTTC
>TRBJ2-7|TRBV7-9|NA|NA
CASSPSGYRALPEQYF
TGTGCCAGCAGCCCCTCGGGGTACAGGGCCCTCCCCGAGCAGTACTTC
>TRBJ2-1|TRBV5-1|TRBD2|NA
CASSPGLAGLDEQFF
TGCGCCAGCAGCCCTGGACTAGCGGGTCTGGATGAGCAGTTCTTC
>TRBJ2-2|TRBV11-2|NA|NA
CASSLRRANTGELFF
TGTGCCAGCAGCTTGAGGAGGGCGAACACCGGGGAGCTGTTTTTT
>TRBJ1-2|TRBV18|NA|few
CASSPEGNYGYTF
TGTGCCAGCTCACCAGAGGGGAACTATGGCTACACCTTC
>TRBJ2-7|TRBV11-2|TRBD2|NA
CASGSGRVYEQYF
TGTGCCAGCGGAAGCGGGAGAGTCTACGAGCAGTACTTC
>TRBJ2-1|TRBV9|TRBD2|NA
CASSVYGREGFREQFF
TGTGCCAGCAGCGTATACGGGCGGGAGGGCTTCCGGGAGCAGTTCTTC
>TRBJ2-5|TRBV29-1|NA|NA
CSVEGLRNQETQYF
TGCAGCGTTGAAGGGTTAAGGAACCAAGAGACCCAGTACTTC
>TRBJ2-1|TRBV30|NA|NA
CAWSVLTPSAGQFF
TGTGCCTGGAGTGTACTCACCCCTTCCGCAGGGCAGTTCTTC
>TRBJ2-1|TRBV29-1|NA|NA
CSVVVRGNEQFF
TGCAGCGTTGTTGTCAGGGGAAATGAGCAGTTCTTC
>TRBJ2-1|TRBV27|NA|few
CASSGGTEQFF
TGTGCCAGCAGCGGCGGGACCGAGCAGTTCTTC
>TRBJ2-1|TRBV6-1|NA|NA
CASEGLHNEQFF
TGTGCCAGCGAGGGACTCCACAATGAGCAGTTCTTC
>TRBJ2-6|TRBV5-4|TRBD1|NA
CASSPTGGAGANVLTF
TGTGCCAGCAGTCCTACAGGGGGCGCTGGGGCCAACGTCCTGACTTTC
>TRBJ2-3|TRBV7-2|NA|NA
CASSSGLLSTDTQYF
TGTGCCAGCAGCTCCGGACTTTTAAGCACAGATACGCAGTATTTT
>TRBJ1-1|TRBV7-9|NA|NA
CASSRALNTEAFF
TGTGCCAGCAGTCGGGCCTTGAACACTGAAGCTTTCTTT
>TRBJ2-7|TRBV5-4|NA|once
CASSQGTSKYF
TGTGCCAGCAGCCAAGGAACTAGCAAGTACTTC
>TRBJ2-6|TRBV5-1|NA|NA
CASNQYNLRSGANVLTF
TGCGCCAGCAACCAGTATAACCTGCGCTCTGGGGCCAACGTCCTGACTTTC
>TRBJ1-1|TRBV11-1|NA|NA
CASSLIAGREAFF
TGTGCCAGCAGCTTAATTGCCGGCCGTGAAGCTTTCTTT
>TRBJ2-7|TRBV6-1|TRBD2|few
CASSELAGGSYEQYF
TGTGCCAGCAGTGAACTAGCGGGAGGTTCCTACGAGCAGTACTTC
>TRBJ2-7|TRBV7-8|NA|NA
CASSRLRADEQYF
TGTGCCAGCAGCCGGCTCAGGGCAGACGAGCAGTACTTC
>TRBJ1-4|TRBV27|NA|NA
CASSPAGGNEKLFF
TGTGCCAGCAGCCCAGCGGGCGGTAATGAAAAACTGTTTTTT
>TRBJ1-1|TRBV11-2|NA|NA
CASSLRDTFLNTEAFF
TGTGCCAGCAGCTTGAGGGACACATTTCTAAACACTGAAGCTTTCTTT
>TRBJ2-5|TRBV4-2|NA|NA
CASSPSGPYQETQYF
TGTGCCAGCAGCCCCTCCGGGCCGTACCAAGAGACCCAGTACTTC
>TRBJ2-2|TRBV6-4|NA|NA
CASSDSSTGELFF
TGTGCCAGCAGTGACTCAAGCACCGGGGAGCTGTTTTTT
>TRBJ2-7|TRBV4-1|TRBD2|few
CASSQLAGIYEQYF
TGCGCCAGCAGCCAACTAGCGGGAATCTACGAGCAGTACTTC
>TRBJ2-7|TRBV14|NA|NA
CASSQYLSSYEQYF
TGTGCCAGCAGCCAATATCTGAGCTCCTACGAGCAGTACTTC
>TRBJ2-5|TRBV11-3|NA|NA
CASSLVATSETQYF
TGTGCCAGCAGCTTGGTTGCTACCTCAGAGACCCAGTACTTC
>TRBJ1-5|TRBV19|NA|NA
CASSIQFRRLRDQPQHF
TGTGCCAGTAGTATCCAGTTTCGACGGCTACGGGATCAGCCCCAGCATTTT
>TRBJ1-4|TRBV5-1|NA|few
CASSPGDKFGGKLFF
TGCGCCAGCAGCCCCGGGGACAAATTTGGTGGAAAACTGTTTTTT
>TRBJ2-4|TRBV19|NA|NA
CASSIQGEVANIQYF
TGTGCCAGTAGTATCCAGGGGGAGGTTGCGAACATTCAGTACTTC
>TRBJ1-1|TRBV18|NA|once
CASSIPGAMNTEAFF
TGTGCCAGCTCAATACCCGGAGCGATGAACACTGAAGCTTTCTTT
>TRBJ1-1|TRBV6-5|NA|NA
CASSYSLTDTEAFF
TGTGCCAGCAGTTACTCGCTAACTGACACTGAAGCTTTCTTT
>TRBJ2-7|TRBV4-1|NA|NA
CASSQGLGGYEQYF
TGCGCCAGCAGCCAAGGGCTCGGGGGATACGAGCAGTACTTC
>TRBJ1-4|TRBV30|NA|NA
CAWNSGPRGTTNEKLFF
TGTGCCTGGAACTCGGGCCCAAGAGGGACAACTAATGAAAAACTGTTTTTT
>TRBJ1-5|TRBV10-2|NA|NA
CASSPGVQPQHF
TGCGCCAGCAGTCCGGGGGTTCAGCCCCAGCATTTT
>TRBJ2-5|TRBV5-1|NA|NA
CASSRQEYQETQYF
TGCGCCAGCAGCCGACAGGAGTACCAAGAGACCCAGTACTTC